The 9 T cell receptor beta chains in this list originate from one sample, sequenced in a study of blood T cell repertoires in COVID-19. Here immunoSEQ multiplex PCR was the method, and the copy in TCRdb shows in-frame clones only, minus some. Here the sample spans some 120,000 clones, approximately 87% being singletons. Material for sequencing was peripheral blood. Every receptor here comes from a woman in her fifties or sixties with acute or convalescent COVID-19.

The V call is TRBV5-1, the J call TRBJ2-2; the match to TRBD2 covers 13 bases. Trimming took 4 bases from V and 4 from J; bases not matched to a gene: 4. The CDR3 has 16 amino acids. Germline V gene lookup returns CDR1 SGHRS and CDR2 YFSETQ. The CDR3 DNA sequence: TGCGCCAGCAGCCCACGGACTAGCGGGGGCACCGGGGAGCTGTTTTTT. Translated, it gives CASSPRTSGGTGELFF.

The chain recombines TRBV6-5 with TRBJ1-1, with D maybe TRBD1 (5 bases). This CDR3 is 14 amino acids long. Germline CDR1 and CDR2: MNHEY and SVGAGI. Trimming pared 7 bases from V and 0 bases from J, leaving 12 bases between. The CDR3 sequence: CASILDSMNTEAFF. CDR3 DNA sequence: TGTGCCAGCATTTTAGACAGTATGAACACTGAAGCTTTCTTT.

This clone has only a few counts. The V and J genes are TRBV18 and TRBJ1-3; 9 bases fit TRBD1. Germline CDR1 reads KGHSH; CDR2 reads LQKENI. This CDR3 spans 16 amino acids. J lost 0 bases, V lost 5 bases, and 5 bases had no gene match. Written as DNA, the CDR3 is TGTGCCAGCTCAGAGACAGGGGGATTCTCTGGAAACACCATATATTTT. Protein sequence: CASSETGGFSGNTIYF.

The genes are TRBV7-6 and TRBJ1-5; 7 bases align to TRBD1. Germline V gene lookup returns CDR1 SGHVS and CDR2 FNYEAQ. The J segment lost 8 bases and the V segment lost 1 base, leaving 8 bases of the junction unmatched. The CDR3 covers 15 residues. The CDR3 coding sequence is TGTGCCAGCAGCTTAGGAGGGGGCCGTACGGAGCCCCAGCATTTT. Its translation is CASSLGGGRTEPQHF.

The genes are TRBV5-6 and TRBJ2-7; 8 nucleotides agree with TRBD2. Looked up from germline, CDR1 is SGHDT and CDR2 is YYEEEE. J was trimmed by 2 bases and V by 0 bases; bases with no gene match: 10. The CDR3 runs 17 residues. The CDR3 DNA is TGTGCCAGCAGCTTGGTCGGCGGTAGCGGGATAACCTACGAGCAGTACGTC. Translation gives CASSLVGGSGITYEQYV.

The chain recombines TRBV2 with TRBJ2-3; tentative D call: TRBD1 (7 bases). Germline assignment: CDR1 SNHLY and CDR2 FYNNEI. V lost 6 bases to trimming and J lost 0 bases, with 13 bases between them. This CDR3 contains 15 residues. CDR3 nucleotides: TGTGCCAGCAGAGGCGGGACAGCTAGCACAGATACGCAGTATTTT. This encodes CASRGGTASTDTQYF.

The chain couples TRBV28 to TRBJ2-3; D may be TRBD2 (5 bases). Between the trimmed V and J ends, which lost 2 bases and 0 bases, there was a span of 9 bases. Germline values: CDR1 MDHEN, CDR2 SYDVKM. The CDR3 covers 15 residues. The CDR3 region has the DNA TGTGCCAGCAGTTTAAGCGGAACTAGCACAGATACGCAGTATTTT. Encoded protein: CASSLSGTSTDTQYF. Looking up the rest from reference TRBV28 and TRBJ2-3 gives the full variable domain: DVKVTQSSRYLVKRTGEKVFLECVQDMDHENMFWYRQDPGLGLRLIYFSYDVKMKEKGDIPEGYSVSREKKERFSLILESASTNQTSMYLCASSLSGTSTDTQYFGPGTRLTVL.

V is TRBV2 and J is TRBJ2-7, with a possible D match to TRBD2 (6 bases). The CDR3 is 15 amino acids. Trimming pared 1 base from V and 0 bases from J, leaving 10 bases between. Germline V gene sequence: CDR1 SNHLY, CDR2 FYNNEI. The CDR3 is CASSEGRDGSYEQYF. The CDR3 DNA is TGTGCCAGCAGTGAAGGGAGGGACGGCTCCTACGAGCAGTACTTC. The entire variable domain, with the rest obtained from reference TRBV2 and TRBJ2-7, is as follows: EPEVTQTPSHQVTQMGQEVILRCVPISNHLYFYWYRQILGQKVEFLVSFYNNEISEKSEIFDDQFSVERPDGSNFTLKIRSTKLEDSAMYFCASSEGRDGSYEQYFGPGTRLTVT.

This chain joins TRBV7-6 and TRBJ2-5; TRBD1 is a possible D gene (6 bases). The CDR3 length is 14 residues. CDR1 and CDR2 from the germline V gene are SGHVS and FNYEAQ. Trimming took 1 base from V and 4 from J, leaving 10 bases between them. The CDR3 sequence: CASSLVYRAETQYF. The CDR3 bases are TGTGCCAGCAGCTTAGTATACAGGGCAGAGACCCAGTACTTC.